This T cell receptor beta chain emerged from a study of shared clonotypes between healthy human individuals. TCRdb's copy holds only in-frame clones and misses some; the assay was immunoSEQ multiplex PCR. This sample yields about 1.5 million clones, of which nearly 99% are seen a single time; 0.4% to 0.45% belongs to the top ten. Germline CDR1 is LNHDA and CDR2 is SQIVND (reference sequence). There are 14 residues in the CDR3. Trimming cost V 7 bases and J 2 bases, with 13 bases left between them. The origin of this receptor is a man aged 25 to 45 in good health. The chain recombines TRBV19 with TRBJ2-3; a possible D gene is TRBD1 (6 bases). Sequenced material: naive CD4+ T cells sorted from blood. The sample's subset: CD45RA+ positively selected. The chain's CDR3 is CASMQTGNTDTQYF. Written as DNA, the CDR3 is TGTGCCAGTATGCAGACAGGAAACACAGATACGCAGTATTTT.